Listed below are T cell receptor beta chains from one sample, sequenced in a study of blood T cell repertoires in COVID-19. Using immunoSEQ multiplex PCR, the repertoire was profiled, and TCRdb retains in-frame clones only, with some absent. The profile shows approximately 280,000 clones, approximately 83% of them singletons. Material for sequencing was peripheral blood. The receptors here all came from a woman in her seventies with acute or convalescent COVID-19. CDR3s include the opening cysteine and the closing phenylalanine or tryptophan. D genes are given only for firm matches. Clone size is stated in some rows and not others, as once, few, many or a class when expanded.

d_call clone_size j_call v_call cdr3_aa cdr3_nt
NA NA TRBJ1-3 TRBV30 CAWSVQSGNTIYF TGTGCCTGGAGTGTACAATCTGGAAACACCATATATTTT
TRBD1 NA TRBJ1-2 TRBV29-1 CSATPTGGDYGYTF TGCAGCGCCACCCCCACAGGGGGCGACTATGGCTACACCTTC
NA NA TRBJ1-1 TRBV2 CASSEGREGTEAFF TGTGCCAGTAGTGAGGGTAGAGAGGGCACTGAAGCTTTCTTT
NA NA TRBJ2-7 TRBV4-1 CASSHPGGEAYF TGCGCCAGCAGCCACCCCGGTGGGGAGGCGTACTTC
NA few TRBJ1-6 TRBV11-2 CASSLVGQNSPLHF TGTGCCAGCAGCTTAGTCGGACAGAATTCACCCCTCCACTTT
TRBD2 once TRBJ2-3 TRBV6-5 CASLRGRAGDTQYF TGTGCCAGCCTGCGGGGGAGGGCGGGAGATACGCAGTATTTT
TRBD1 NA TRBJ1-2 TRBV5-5 CASSRPGQGGGYGYTF TGTGCCAGCAGCAGACCGGGACAGGGTGGCGGATATGGCTACACCTTC
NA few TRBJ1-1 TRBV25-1 CASSPSNKNTEAFF TGTGCCAGCAGTCCCTCCAACAAGAACACTGAAGCTTTCTTT
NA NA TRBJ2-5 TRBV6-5 CASSYGRETQYF TGTGCCAGCAGTTACGGCAGAGAGACCCAGTACTTC
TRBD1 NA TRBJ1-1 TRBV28 CASSPLGQGNTEAFF TGTGCCAGCAGTCCCCTCGGACAGGGGAACACTGAAGCTTTCTTT
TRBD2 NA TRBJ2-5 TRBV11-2 CASSLLGSGAQGTQYF TGTGCCAGCAGCCTCCTAGGTAGCGGGGCCCAAGGGACCCAGTACTTC
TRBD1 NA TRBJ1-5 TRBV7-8 CASSLDKTGQGAVYDQPQHF TGTGCCAGCAGCTTAGATAAGACGGGACAGGGGGCCGTATACGATCAGCCCCAGCATTTT
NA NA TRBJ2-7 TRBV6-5 CASSYSRGEQYF TGTGCCAGCAGTTACTCGAGAGGGGAGCAGTACTTC
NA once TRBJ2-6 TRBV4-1 CASSQPTGSGANVLTF TGCGCCAGCAGCCAACCTACAGGGTCTGGGGCCAACGTCCTGACTTTC
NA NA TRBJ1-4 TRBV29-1 CSVTGTQSYEKLFF TGCAGCGTTACCGGGACTCAATCCTATGAAAAACTGTTTTTT
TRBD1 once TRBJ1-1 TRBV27 CASQNLTRDRGTEAFF TGTGCCAGCCAGAATCTTACCCGGGACAGGGGAACTGAAGCTTTCTTT
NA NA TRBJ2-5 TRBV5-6 CASSLAETQYF TGTGCCAGCAGCTTGGCGGAGACCCAGTACTTC
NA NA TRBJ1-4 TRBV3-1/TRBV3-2 CASSPSGYDNEKLFF TGTGCCAGCAGCCCTTCGGGTTACGATAATGAAAAACTGTTTTTT
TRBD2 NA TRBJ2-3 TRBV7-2 CASSLASGGGTADTQYF TGTGCCAGCAGCTTAGCCTCCGGCGGGGGAACGGCAGATACGCAGTATTTT
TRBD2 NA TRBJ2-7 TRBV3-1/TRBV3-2 CASSPGTSGGAYEQYF TGTGCCAGCAGCCCCGGGACTAGCGGGGGCGCCTACGAGCAGTACTTC
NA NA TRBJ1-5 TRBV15 CATSITGRNQPQHF TGTGCCACCAGCATCACAGGGCGCAATCAGCCCCAGCATTTT
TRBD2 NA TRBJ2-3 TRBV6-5 CASSYLAGGRDTQYF TGTGCCAGCAGCTACTTAGCGGGGGGTCGAGATACGCAGTATTTT
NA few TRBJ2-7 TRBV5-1 CASSPLTLDGGGEQYF TGCGCCAGCAGCCCGCTTACTCTGGACGGGGGTGGAGAGCAGTACTTC
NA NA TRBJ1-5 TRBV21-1 CASSPKGGTGRRSNQPQHF TGTGCCAGCAGCCCGAAGGGGGGGACAGGGCGTCGAAGCAATCAGCCCCAGCATTTT
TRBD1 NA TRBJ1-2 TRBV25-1 CASSDPGGGGRYTF TGTGCCAGCAGTGATCCGGGAGGGGGCGGGCGCTACACCTTC
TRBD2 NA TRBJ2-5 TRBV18 CASSPPTSGGQETQYF TGTGCCAGCTCACCACCGACTAGCGGGGGCCAAGAGACCCAGTACTTC
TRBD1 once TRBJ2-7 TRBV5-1 CASSWGQGNYEQYF TGCGCCAGCAGCTGGGGACAGGGAAATTACGAGCAGTACTTC
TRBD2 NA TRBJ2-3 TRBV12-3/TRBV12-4 CASSSTSNTQYF TGTGCCAGCAGTTCGACTAGCAATACGCAGTATTTT
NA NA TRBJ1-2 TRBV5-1 CASSSADRTYGYTF TGCGCCAGCAGCTCGGCAGACCGGACTTATGGCTACACCTTC
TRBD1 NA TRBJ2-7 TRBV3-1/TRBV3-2 CASSQTGGVYEQYF TGTGCCAGCAGCCAAACAGGGGGCGTCTACGAGCAGTACTTC
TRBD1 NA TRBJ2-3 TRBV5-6 CASSLAPGQVADTQYF TGTGCCAGCAGCTTGGCCCCCGGACAGGTCGCAGATACGCAGTATTTT
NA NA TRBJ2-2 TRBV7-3 CASSSRVSGELFF TGTGCCAGCAGCTCCCGGGTCTCCGGGGAGCTGTTTTTT
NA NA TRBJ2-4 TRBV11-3 CASSPSGGNIQYF TGTGCCAGCAGCCCGTCCGGGGGTAACATTCAGTACTTC
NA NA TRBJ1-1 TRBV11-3 CASSYGGGRTFF TGTGCCAGCAGCTACGGGGGAGGTAGAACTTTCTTT
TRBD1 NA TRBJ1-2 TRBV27 CASRGQGEAYGYTF TGTGCCAGCAGAGGACAGGGGGAGGCTTATGGCTACACCTTC
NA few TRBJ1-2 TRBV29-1 CSAQPQGGGYTF TGCAGCGCCCAACCCCAGGGAGGAGGCTACACCTTC
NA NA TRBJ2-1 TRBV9 CASSITLGVGEQFF TGTGCCAGCAGTATAACCCTAGGGGTCGGTGAGCAGTTCTTC
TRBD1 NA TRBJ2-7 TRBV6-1 CASSEGQGMVYEQYF TGTGCCAGCAGTGAAGGACAGGGAATGGTCTACGAGCAGTACTTC
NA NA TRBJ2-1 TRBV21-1 CASSKCHRGPNSYNEQFF TGTGCCAGCAGCAAATGCCACAGGGGTCCCAACTCCTACAATGAGCAGTTCTTC